This is a list of T cell receptor beta chains from one sample in a study of T-cell reconstitution after alpha-beta-depleted transplantation in children. TCRdb recomputed calls from the PCR reads with MiXCR, one row per CDR3 protein. The sample shows hundreds of thousands of distinct CDR3 sequences, over 15% of them seen only once. Sequenced here: PBMCs from the stem cell graft donor, sampled from the stem cell graft. The receptors derive from a human donor who donated a stem cell graft to a child with acute myeloid leukemia. CDR3s include the opening cysteine and the closing phenylalanine or tryptophan. The D gene is left open where the match is weak. Some rows mark clone size as missing; the rest say once, few, many or name a class of expanded clone.

TRBD1	-	TRBV5-6	TRBJ1-2	CASSLSPAGTGRPGYTF	TGTGCCAGCAGCTTGTCCCCTGCCGGGACAGGGCGTCCTGGCTACACCTTC
TRBD1	-	TRBV12-3/TRBV12-4	TRBJ2-7	CASSRDRDALYEQYF	TGTGCCAGCTCCCGGGACAGGGATGCTCTCTACGAGCAGTACTTC
TRBD1	many	TRBV20-1	TRBJ2-3	CSATGQGGTDTQYF	TGCAGTGCTACAGGACAGGGGGGCACAGATACGCAGTATTTT
-	few	TRBV12-3/TRBV12-4	TRBJ2-1	CASTESGYNEQFF	TGTGCCAGCACCGAGAGTGGCTACAATGAGCAGTTCTTC
-	many	TRBV20-1	TRBJ2-7	CSASPGGRGSYEQYF	TGCAGTGCTAGCCCGGGCGGCAGGGGATCCTACGAGCAGTACTTC
TRBD2	many	TRBV7-2	TRBJ2-3	CASSLEWTSGGTDTQYF	TGTGCCAGCAGCTTAGAGTGGACTAGCGGGGGCACAGATACGCAGTATTTT
-	-	TRBV6-5	TRBJ1-1	CASSWSLNTEAFF	TGTGCCAGCAGCTGGAGCTTAAACACTGAAGCTTTCTTT
-	many	TRBV20-1	TRBJ2-3	CSANRAGGDTQYF	TGCAGTGCTAACCGGGCAGGGGGGGATACGCAGTATTTT
-	many	TRBV29-1	TRBJ1-3	CSVERWSGNTIYF	TGCAGCGTTGAGAGGTGGTCGGGAAACACCATATATTTT
-	-	TRBV20-1	TRBJ1-1	CSARPRGLTEAFF	TGCAGTGCTAGGCCACGGGGGCTCACTGAAGCTTTCTTT
-	many	TRBV20-1	TRBJ1-1	CSARPRVNTEAFF	TGCAGTGCTAGGCCCAGAGTGAACACTGAAGCTTTCTTT
TRBD2	many	TRBV4-3	TRBJ2-3	CASSPQGAGGTDTQYF	TGCGCCAGCAGCCCCCAAGGCGCGGGGGGCACAGATACGCAGTATTTT
-	-	TRBV5-1	TRBJ1-1	CASSNIPGQPAFF	TGCGCCAGCAGCAATATTCCGGGACAACCAGCTTTCTTT
TRBD1	many	TRBV7-3	TRBJ1-1	CASSRNTGAEAFF	TGTGCCAGCAGCCGAAATACAGGGGCTGAAGCTTTCTTT
-	few	TRBV12-3/TRBV12-4	TRBJ2-3	CASSPRHTDTQYF	TGTGCCAGCAGCCCCAGGCACACAGATACGCAGTATTTT
TRBD2	-	TRBV12-3/TRBV12-4	TRBJ2-5	CASRVAGGPQETQYF	TGTGCCAGCAGGGTAGCGGGGGGCCCGCAAGAGACCCAGTACTTC
TRBD1	-	TRBV4-2	TRBJ1-1	CASSHGQGRTEAFF	TGTGCCAGCAGCCACGGACAGGGACGGACTGAAGCTTTCTTT
-	few	TRBV7-9	TRBJ2-1	CASSLSQGTSYNEQFF	TGTGCCAGCAGCTTATCCCAGGGGACGAGCTACAATGAGCAGTTCTTC
TRBD2	many	TRBV20-1	TRBJ2-7	CSARVGGIYEQYF	TGCAGTGCTAGGGTGGGAGGGATCTACGAGCAGTACTTC
TRBD2	many	TRBV20-1	TRBJ2-1	CSAFRAGGPRFF	TGCAGTGCTTTTCGGGCGGGGGGGCCGAGGTTCTTC